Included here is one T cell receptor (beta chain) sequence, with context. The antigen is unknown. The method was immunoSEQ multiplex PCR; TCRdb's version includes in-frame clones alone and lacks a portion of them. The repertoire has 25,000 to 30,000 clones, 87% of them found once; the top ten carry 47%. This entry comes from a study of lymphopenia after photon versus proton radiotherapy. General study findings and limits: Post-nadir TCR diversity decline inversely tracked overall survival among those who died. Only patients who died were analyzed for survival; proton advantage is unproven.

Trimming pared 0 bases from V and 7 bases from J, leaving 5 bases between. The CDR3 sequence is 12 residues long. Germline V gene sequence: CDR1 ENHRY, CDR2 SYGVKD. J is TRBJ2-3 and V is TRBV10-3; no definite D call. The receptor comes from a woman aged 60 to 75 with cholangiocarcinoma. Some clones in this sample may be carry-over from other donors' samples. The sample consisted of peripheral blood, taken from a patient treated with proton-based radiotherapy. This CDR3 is CAISESGYTQYF. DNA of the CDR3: TGTGCCATCAGTGAGTCGGGATATACGCAGTATTTT.